These 15 T cell receptor beta chains were all obtained from the same sample, sequenced in a study of response to subunit inactivated influenza vaccine. MiXCR, run by TCRdb on the RT-PCR reads, gives a single entry per CDR3 protein. This sample has about 650,000 distinct CDR3 sequences; approximately 14% occur once, and the top ten carry less than 9%. The sample was PBMCs from blood, taken 14 to 15 days before vaccination. The source of these receptors is a man aged 50 to 59 who received an inactivated influenza vaccine.

In this sample, this clonotype turned up many times. The chain couples TRBV11-2 to TRBJ2-5; the match to TRBD2 covers 7 bases. V shed 1 base, J shed 4 bases, and the junction held 3 bases outside the gene matches. Germline values: CDR1 SGHAT, CDR2 FQNNGV. The CDR3 contains 14 residues. In DNA, the CDR3 is TGTGCCAGCAGCTTAGTAGCTAGCGGAGAGACCCAGTACTTC. This gives the protein CASSLVASGETQYF.

This chain links TRBV14 with TRBJ2-1, with 7 bases matching TRBD2. Germline V gene sequence: CDR1 SGHDN, CDR2 FVKESK. Trimming at V came to 4 bases and at J to 4 bases, leaving 7 bases not matched to a gene. CDR3 length: 15 residues. CDR3 region: CASSLQRGPYNEQFF. CDR3 sequence (DNA): TGTGCCAGCAGCCTTCAGCGGGGCCCATACAATGAGCAGTTCTTC.

This clonotype was counted ten times or more. This chain joins TRBV18 and TRBJ2-7; 9 nucleotides match TRBD1. CDR1 and CDR2 (germline): KGHSH, LQKENI. The CDR3 loop spans 16 amino acids. J gave up 2 bases and V 3 bases, and 8 bases lay outside the gene matches. This CDR3 is CASSPLHRDRAYEQYF. CDR3 DNA: TGTGCCAGCTCACCGCTACACCGGGACAGGGCCTACGAGCAGTACTTC.

This clonotype has a handful of counts. The V gene is TRBV6-1, the J gene TRBJ2-3; D might be TRBD2 (6 bases). V was pared by 6 bases and J by 1 base, with 11 bases between. The CDR3 covers 14 residues. Germline V gives CDR1 MNHNS, CDR2 SASEGT. Written as DNA, the CDR3 is TGTGCCAGCAGGCGGGGAATCGGCACAGATACGCAGTATTTT. Residues: CASRRGIGTDTQYF.

This clonotype was picked up a small number of times. The rearrangement links TRBV11-2 to TRBJ2-1, with D possibly called TRBD1 or TRBD2 (5 bases each). Trimming shortened V by 1 base and J by 2 bases, and 9 bases separated the two germline ends. The CDR3 runs 15 residues. Looked up from germline, CDR1 is SGHAT and CDR2 is FQNNGV. CDR3 loop: CASSLVLGAYNEQFF. DNA of the CDR3: TGTGCCAGCAGCTTAGTCTTGGGGGCCTACAATGAGCAGTTCTTC.

J is TRBJ2-5 and V is TRBV5-6; the D gene is possibly TRBD1 (6 bases). CDR1 is SGHDT, CDR2 YYEEEE, per germline. Trimming removed 4 bases from V and 1 base from J, with 11 bases in between. The CDR3 extends over 14 amino acids. The CDR3 sequence is CASSIGQSQETQYF. DNA of the CDR3: TGTGCCAGCAGCATTGGACAGAGCCAAGAGACCCAGTACTTC.

This chain links TRBV12-3 or TRBV12-4 with TRBJ2-1; 9 bases map to TRBD1. After removal of 6 bases from V and 5 bases from J, the junction contained 8 bases not matched to a gene. The CDR3 contains 15 residues. CDR3 sequence (DNA): TGTGCCAGCAGACTAACAGGGGGCCTACACAATGAGCAGTTCTTC. It yields the protein CASRLTGGLHNEQFF.

This clonotype was counted many times. CDR3 sequence: CSGQGVEQFF. The CDR3 DNA reads TGCAGCGGTCAGGGCGTGGAGCAGTTCTTC. This chain uses TRBV29-1 with TRBJ2-1, with D perhaps matching TRBD1 (5 bases). CDR1 SQVTM and CDR2 ANQGSEA come from the germline V gene. This CDR3 contains 10 residues. Trimming took 7 bases from V and 10 from J, leaving 11 bases between them.

This clonotype occurred many times. The gene calls are TRBV28 and TRBJ1-1, with 8 positions matching TRBD1. The CDR3 consists of 14 residues. With 6 bases clipped from V and 5 bases from J, the junction kept 8 bases outside the gene matches. Germline lookup yields CDR1 MDHEN and CDR2 SYDVKM. The CDR3 DNA reads as TGTGCCAGCAGCTCAGGACAGGGTAGGACTGAAGCTTTCTTT. Translated: CASSSGQGRTEAFF.

This clonotype appeared a few times. The chain uses TRBV7-6 and TRBJ2-7; D may correspond to TRBD1 or TRBD2 (5 bases each). V lost 6 bases and J lost 2, with 20 bases in between. There are 16 residues in the CDR3. The germline gives CDR1 SGHVS, CDR2 FNYEAQ. The CDR3 DNA reads TGTGCCAGCAGAGAAGGGGCGGGCCCCCACGCCTACGAGCAGTACTTC. This encodes CASREGAGPHAYEQYF. Full variable domain (remainder filled in from reference TRBV7-6 and TRBJ2-7): GAGVSQSPRYKVTKRGQDVALRCDPISGHVSLYWYRQALGQGPEFLTYFNYEAQQDKSGLPNDRFSAERPEGSISTLTIQRTEQRDSAMYRCASREGAGPHAYEQYFGPGTRLTVT.

The chain employs TRBV7-8 and TRBJ2-1, with 8 bases matching TRBD2. The V and J ends lost 1 base and 7 bases, in that order; junction bases with no gene match: 6. Germline V lookup: CDR1 SGHVS, CDR2 FQNEAQ. The CDR3 is made up of 15 amino acids. The CDR3, as DNA: TGTGCCAGCAGCTTAGGACTAGCGTCGTTAAATGAGCAGTTCTTC. The encoded protein is CASSLGLASLNEQFF.

In its sample, this clonotype was seen many times. The J gene is TRBJ1-6, the V gene TRBV12-3 or TRBV12-4; a weak D match, TRBD1 (5 bases). V lost 6 bases and J lost 6, with 15 bases in between. CDR3 size: 15 residues. CDR3 nucleotide sequence: TGTGCCAGCAGCCCTTGGGGGTCGGGTAATTCACCCCTCCACTTT. It encodes CASSPWGSGNSPLHF.

This clonotype has more than one count but fewer than ten. The gene calls are TRBV6-5 and TRBJ2-3; D not resolved. Trimming stripped 0 bases from V and 0 bases from J, with 10 bases between. The CDR3 has 16 residues. The germline V gene encodes CDR1 MNHEY and CDR2 SVGAGI. Written as DNA, the CDR3 is TGTGCCAGCAGTTACTCGCAGCGTCTTAGCACAGATACGCAGTATTTT. The encoded protein is CASSYSQRLSTDTQYF.

The chain combines TRBV20-1 with TRBJ2-7, with 12 bases fitting TRBD2. This CDR3 has 13 residues. The germline V gene encodes CDR1 DFQATT and CDR2 SNEGSKA (reference sequence). Trimming cost V 6 bases and J 2 bases; bases outside gene matches: 2. The CDR3 loop is CSAWTSGTYEQYF. DNA for the CDR3: TGCAGTGCGTGGACTAGCGGGACCTACGAGCAGTACTTC.

This clonotype was seen a few times. The rearrangement uses TRBV4-3 and TRBJ1-2; D remains unclear. Germline V gives CDR1 LGHNA, CDR2 YSLEER. The CDR3 extends over 13 amino acids. Between the trimmed V and J ends, which lost 6 bases and 2 bases, there was a span of 10 bases. CDR3 DNA sequence: TGCGCCAGCAGTGAGGAGGTGAACTATGGCTACACCTTC. Its protein product is CASSEEVNYGYTF.